This T cell receptor (beta chain) stems from a study of siplizumab effects on memory and regulatory T cells. The length of the CDR3 is 15 residues. Trimming took 5 bases from V and 4 from J; bases not matched to a gene: 7. The germline V gene encodes CDR1 SGHDT and CDR2 YYEEEE. Study-level findings and limits: Unstimulated subset assignment was obtained for only a minor fraction of alloreactive clones.

Sequencing used immunoSEQ multiplex PCR; TCRdb keeps in-frame clones, though not all of them. The repertoire holds about 100,000 clones, with approximately 90% as singletons. As for this clone: Its antigen is not known.

The V gene is TRBV5-6, the J gene TRBJ2-5; TRBD2 matches at 11 bases. Sequenced sample: Tregs sorted from blood. The receptor comes from a human donor in good health. The chain's CDR3 is CASSPRLAGSETQYF. In DNA form, the CDR3 reads TGTGCCAGCAGTCCGAGACTAGCGGGGTCAGAGACCCAGTACTTC.